This T cell receptor (beta chain) was observed in a study of technical replicates of blood from several donors (dated by TCRdb to 2015 to 2018). On this clone itself: The antigen it recognizes is unknown. Base qualities are not recorded, but no much larger clone differs from it by a single base.

The library was built by means of the immunoSEQ multiplex PCR assay. Imported from immuneACCESS, the table was reduced by TCRdb to in-frame sequences with V and J called. These copies leave out some clones; in studies compared against another copy, an unresolved V gene accounts for under half, and the cause of the remainder is not known. The sample data list 84,000 or so clones, and around 93% of these were observed just once. Of the sample, under 0.3% is held by the ten largest clones. The junction shows trimming of 3 bases on V and 0 bases on J, plus 8 bases between the germline ends. The germline V gene yields MNHNS for CDR1 and SASEGT for CDR2. The CDR3, cysteine through phenylalanine, is 14 amino acids long. The sequence is cut down to CDR3 DNA, 42 bases in frame from base 1.

The source of this sequence is a human donor in good health. Sequences were obtained from T cells isolated from PBMCs. The rearrangement joined TRBV6-1 to TRBJ1-1; the D gene cannot be named for sure. The CDR3 here reads CASSESTVNTEAFF. The DNA sequence is given as TGTGCCAGCAGTGAGAGTACGGTGAACACTGAAGCTTTCTTT.